This TCR beta chain was captured in a study of radiotherapy plus CTLA-4 blockade in lung cancer (dated by TCRdb to about 2018). Some background on the complete study: Objective responses were observed in roughly a sixth of enrolled patients, and disease control was achieved in around 30%.

Focal radiation therapy combined with CTLA-4 blockade (ipilimumab) was tested in patients with chemo-refractory metastatic non-small-cell lung cancer. This clone was counted a single time. Its antigen has not been determined. The sample holds no much larger clone one base away, and base qualities are not on file. To prepare the library, the immunoSEQ multiplex PCR assay was applied. TCRdb stores this immuneACCESS table with in-frame sequences only. Part of the clones is absent; in the studies checked, under half of the shortfall reflects unresolved V genes, and no reason is known for the rest. The sample table contains around 99,000 clones; only one count was recorded for 70% to 90% of them. Clones ranked in the top ten supply nearly 5% of the sample. Findings and caveats that apply to the study as a whole: Early dynamic changes in blood T cell clones, together with increased serum interferon-beta after radiation, were reported as the strongest predictors of response. After treatment with radiotherapy and ipilimumab, TCR clones that originated in tumors expanded in peripheral blood.

As encoded in the germline V gene (reference sequence), CDR1 is SEHNR while CDR2 is FQNEAQ. V has 5 bases trimmed and J has 5 bases trimmed; junction bases matching no gene number 10. The CDR3 covers 15 residues, taking in both the cysteine and the phenylalanine. The read is trimmed to its CDR3 DNA, 45 bases read in frame from base 1. The starting material was peripheral blood, obtained from a patient treated with radiotherapy plus ipilimumab. The TCR comes from a human donor with non-small cell lung cancer that progressed on radiotherapy plus ipilimumab. The sequence is built from TRBV7-9 and TRBJ2-7, with TRBD1 matching 9 junction bases. CDR3 loop: CASSPTDRGKHEQYF. Here is the DNA: TGTGCCAGCAGCCCCACGGACAGGGGAAAGCACGAGCAGTACTTC.